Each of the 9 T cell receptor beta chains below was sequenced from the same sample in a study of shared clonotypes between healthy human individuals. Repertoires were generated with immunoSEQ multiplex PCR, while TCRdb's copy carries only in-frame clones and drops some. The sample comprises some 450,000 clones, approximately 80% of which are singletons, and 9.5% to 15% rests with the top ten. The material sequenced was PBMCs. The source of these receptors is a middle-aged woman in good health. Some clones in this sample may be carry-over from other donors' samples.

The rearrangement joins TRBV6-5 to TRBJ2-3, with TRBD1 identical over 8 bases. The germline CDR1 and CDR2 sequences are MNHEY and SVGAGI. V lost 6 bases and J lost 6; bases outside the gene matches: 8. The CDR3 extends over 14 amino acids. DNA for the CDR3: TGTGCCAGCAGCTCGACAGGGGTGGTGGATACGCAGTATTTT. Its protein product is CASSSTGVVDTQYF.

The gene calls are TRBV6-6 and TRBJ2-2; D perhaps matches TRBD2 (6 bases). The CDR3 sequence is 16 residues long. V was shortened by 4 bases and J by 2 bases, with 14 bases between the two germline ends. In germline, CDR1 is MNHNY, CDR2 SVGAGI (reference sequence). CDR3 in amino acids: CASSWPWDSNTGELFF. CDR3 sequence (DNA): TGTGCCAGCAGTTGGCCTTGGGACTCAAACACCGGGGAGCTGTTTTTT.

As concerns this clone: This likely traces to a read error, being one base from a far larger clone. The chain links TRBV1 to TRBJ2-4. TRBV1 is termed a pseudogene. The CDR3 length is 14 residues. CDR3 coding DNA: TGCGCCAGCAGCCAAGGCCCCCCTCGGACCATTCAGTACTTC. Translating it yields CASSQGPPRTIQYF.

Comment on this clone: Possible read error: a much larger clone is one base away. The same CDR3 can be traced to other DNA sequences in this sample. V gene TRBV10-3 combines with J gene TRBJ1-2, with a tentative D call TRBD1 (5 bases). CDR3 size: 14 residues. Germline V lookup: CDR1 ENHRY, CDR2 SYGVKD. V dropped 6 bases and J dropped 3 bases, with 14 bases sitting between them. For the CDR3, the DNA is TGTGCCATCAGCGTTGGGGGTTCGGACTATGGCTACACCTTC. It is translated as CAISVGGSDYGYTF.

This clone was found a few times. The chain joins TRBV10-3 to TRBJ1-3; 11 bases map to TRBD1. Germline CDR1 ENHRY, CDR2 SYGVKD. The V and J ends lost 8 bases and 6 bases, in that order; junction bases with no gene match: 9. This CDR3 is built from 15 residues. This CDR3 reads CAIGTGQGGVNTIYF. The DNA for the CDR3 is TGTGCCATCGGAACGGGACAGGGGGGGGTAAACACCATATATTTT.

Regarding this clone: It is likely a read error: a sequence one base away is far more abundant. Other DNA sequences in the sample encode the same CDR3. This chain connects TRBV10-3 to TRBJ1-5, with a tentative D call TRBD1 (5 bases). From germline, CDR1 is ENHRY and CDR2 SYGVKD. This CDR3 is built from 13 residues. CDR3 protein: CAISRGLGQPQHF. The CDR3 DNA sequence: TGTGCCATCAGCCGGGGTTTGGGGCAGCCTCAGCATTTT.

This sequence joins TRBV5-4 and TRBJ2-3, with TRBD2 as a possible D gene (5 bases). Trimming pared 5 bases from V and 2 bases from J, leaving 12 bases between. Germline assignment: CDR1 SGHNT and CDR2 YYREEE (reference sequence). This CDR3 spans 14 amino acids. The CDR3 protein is CASRPSGYTDTQYF. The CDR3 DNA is TGTGCCAGCAGACCCAGCGGTTACACAGATACGCAGTATTTT.

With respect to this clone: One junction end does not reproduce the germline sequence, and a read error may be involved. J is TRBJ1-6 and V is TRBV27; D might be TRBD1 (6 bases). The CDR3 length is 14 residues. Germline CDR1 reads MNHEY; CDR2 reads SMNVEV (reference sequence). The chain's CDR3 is CAQMAGALSSPPHF. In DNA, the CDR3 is TGTGCCCAGATGGCGGGGGCGCTGAGTTCACCCCCCCACTTT.

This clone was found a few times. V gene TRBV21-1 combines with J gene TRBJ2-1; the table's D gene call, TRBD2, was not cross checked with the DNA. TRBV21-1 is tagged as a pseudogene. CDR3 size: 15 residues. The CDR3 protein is CASREYRREINEQFF. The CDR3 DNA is TGTGCCAGCCGCGAGTATCGTCGGGAGATAAATGAGCAGTTCTTC.